A selection of T cell receptor beta chains follows, all from one sample in a study of CXCR3-negative and CXCR3-positive naive CD8 T cells. TCRdb reanalyzed the 5' RACE reads, giving one entry per CDR3 protein sequence and no DNA. The sample holds over 70,000 distinct CDR3 sequences. The specimen was naive CXCR3- CD8+ T cells from blood. These receptors were obtained from a human donor in good health. Some clones in this sample may be carry-over from other donors' samples. Both conserved end residues are part of each CDR3.

>TRBJ1-1|TRBV12-3/TRBV12-4
CASSSGRSDFF
>TRBJ2-1|TRBV29-1
CSVDLLAGGYNEQFF
>TRBJ2-7|TRBV28
CATMAQQGVESYEQYF
>TRBJ2-5|TRBV7-2
CASSDSGGKETQYF
>TRBJ2-5|TRBV4-2
CASSQDSLAGETQYF
>TRBJ2-7|TRBV20-1
CSARETSDYEQYF
>TRBJ2-7|TRBV13
CASRTGSYEQYF
>TRBJ2-7|TRBV4-2
CASSHSGDSSYEQYF
>TRBJ1-1|TRBV13
CASSPNRGLNTEAFF
>TRBJ2-1|TRBV5-1
CASSLGGEQFF
>TRBJ2-2|TRBV4-2
CASSQDLPNTGELFF
>TRBJ2-3|TRBV7-9
CASSLLAGSTDTQYF
>TRBJ1-3|TRBV24-1
CATGDSPNTGNTIYF
>TRBJ2-5|TRBV6-2/TRBV6-3
CASSYTRTQYF
>TRBJ2-5|TRBV28
CASSLVWSRSQETQYF
>TRBJ2-1|TRBV25-1
CASSGDFTGGEQFF
>TRBJ2-3|TRBV18
CASSALPEDTQYF
>TRBJ2-7|TRBV15
CATSRDRGGSYEQYF
>TRBJ1-1|TRBV7-8
CASSSRGVGRTEAFF
>TRBJ2-5|TRBV5-1
CASSPGTTQETQYF
>TRBJ2-2|TRBV4-3
CASSQGLGTGGEPNTGELFF
>TRBJ2-1|TRBV24-1
CATSSPYNEQFF
>TRBJ2-2|TRBV28
CASSLVGGTGELFF
>TRBJ2-5|TRBV13
CASSFRTSKETQYF
>TRBJ2-7|TRBV5-5
CANPVGGNEQYF
>TRBJ2-7|TRBV13
CASSLVLSTGEQYF
>TRBJ1-1|TRBV6-1
CASSEDLRWANTEAFF
>TRBJ2-7|TRBV11-2
CASSPEMGGLALYEQYF
>TRBJ2-1|TRBV9
CASSWTGDTYNEQFF
>TRBJ2-2|TRBV29-1
CSVIRTGELFF
>TRBJ2-2|TRBV7-3
CASSAGTGSGELFF
>TRBJ2-7|TRBV15
CATSGGSPYEQYF
>TRBJ2-2|TRBV28
CASSLQGGGGFTGELFF
>TRBJ2-1|TRBV6-5
CASLGPGLEGYNEQFF
>TRBJ1-2|TRBV29-1
CSVLTGFYGYTF
>TRBJ2-2|TRBV7-6
CASSLRADRANTGELFF
>TRBJ1-1|TRBV20-1
CSASSGSDTEAFF
>TRBJ2-1|TRBV7-9
CASSMTSGGSSYNEQFF
>TRBJ2-2|TRBV11-2
CASSRRGNTGELFF
>TRBJ2-7|TRBV5-6
CASSPGLAGNAYEQYF
>TRBJ2-3|TRBV4-2
CASSQDLGGAADTQYF
>TRBJ2-1|TRBV29-1
CSVDWDRSYNEQFF